This T cell receptor (beta chain) was identified during a study of cytomegalovirus exposure and HLA in healthy donors. Study background: Among the 398 donors who were genotyped, approximately 83% fell in the genetic ancestry cluster that is associated with self-reported Caucasian donors. Study-level findings and limits: A highly shared variant cluster was judged a likely technical artifact. Further analysis was carried out later, and it showed several of the most significant clusters appearing linked to common viral pathogens. Later work showed greater clonal expansion in HLA-associated TCR beta chains than in equally common others.

Both 60 Vbeta primers and 13 Jbeta primers went into the PCR. Method: immunoSEQ multiplex PCR; TCRdb's copy keeps in-frame clones and lacks some. The data contain some 170,000 clones, about 10% of them seen just once; the ten biggest clones take up over 1%. A word on this clone: Antigen unknown. Other DNA sequences within the sample encode an identical CDR3.

Germline-derived CDR1 and CDR2 are MGHRA and YSYEKL. Trimming at V came to 3 bases and at J to 2 bases, leaving 4 bases not matched to a gene. The CDR3 consists of 16 residues. This TCR derives from a young woman in good health and CMV-seropositive. The rearrangement joins TRBV4-1 to TRBJ2-6, with 7 bases aligning to TRBD1. Sequenced input: PBMCs. The CDR3 region is CASSQVGGAGANVLTF. CDR3 sequence (DNA): TGCGCCAGCAGCCAGGTAGGGGGCGCTGGGGCCAACGTCCTGACTTTC.